This T cell receptor beta chain derives from a study of cytomegalovirus exposure and HLA in healthy donors. Study observations and caveats: Three chains linked to CMV were shown in vitro to be specific for CMV antigens.

Notes on this clone: The antigen is unknown.

Some clones are missing from TCRdb's copy, which holds only in-frame ones; the method was immunoSEQ multiplex PCR. The table lists roughly 330,000 clones, 87% of them singletons. The TCR sequence derives from a woman under 40 in good health and CMV-seropositive. Sequenced sample: PBMCs.

CDR3 nucleotide sequence: TGCGCCAGCAGCCAAGGAATGGGGTCGGGACTTCAGTTCTTC. Translation: CASSQGMGSGLQFF. V gene TRBV4-3 combines with J gene TRBJ2-1; D possibly corresponds to TRBD2 (6 bases). The V end lost 1 base, the J end lost 13 bases, and 17 bases lay between the germline ends. Germline V gene lookup returns CDR1 LGHNA and CDR2 YSLEER. This CDR3 contains 14 residues.